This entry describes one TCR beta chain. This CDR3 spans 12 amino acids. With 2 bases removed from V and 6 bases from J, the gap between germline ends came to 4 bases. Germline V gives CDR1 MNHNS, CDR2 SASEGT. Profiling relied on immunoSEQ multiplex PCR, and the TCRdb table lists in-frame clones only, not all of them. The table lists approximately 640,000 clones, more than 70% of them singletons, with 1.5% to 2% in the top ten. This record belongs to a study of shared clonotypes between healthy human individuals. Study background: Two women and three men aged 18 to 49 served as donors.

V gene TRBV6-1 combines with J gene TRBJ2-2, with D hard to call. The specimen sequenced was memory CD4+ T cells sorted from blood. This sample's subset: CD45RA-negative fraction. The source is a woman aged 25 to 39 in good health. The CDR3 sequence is CASSEFPGELFF. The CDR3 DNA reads TGTGCCAGCAGTGAATTCCCCGGGGAGCTGTTTTTT.